This TCR beta chain was sequenced for a study of T-cell reconstitution after alpha-beta-depleted transplantation in children (dated by TCRdb to 2015 to 2016). Looking at the study overall: T-cell immune reconstitution after TCRalphabeta/CD19-depleted allogeneic hematopoietic cell transplantation in children was quantitatively tracked in the study by means of TCR repertoire profiling. The investigation overall reported the following: Over subsequent months, a decline in hyperexpanded clone frequencies was noted, and after one year, T-cell counts and TCRbeta diversity were mostly ascribed to newly produced T cells. The high TCRbeta diversity at day 60 in some patients was ascribed to recipient T cells and intrathymic progenitors that had survived conditioning. The apparently early recovery of alphabetaT-cell counts about two months after transplant reportedly depended on only several hundred rapidly expanded clones that came from non-depleted graft cells.

A few counts support this clonotype. Which antigen it targets is not known. Base quality data are lacking; no much larger clone is found one base away. The sample's treatment or condition label, in plain terms: allogeneic hematopoietic cell transplantation with graft depleted of TCRalphabeta T cells and CD19 B cells. The children who served as transplant recipients had been given grafts of TCRalphabeta/CD19-depleted allogeneic hematopoietic cells. For this chain, trimming is 3 bases at the V end and 0 bases at the J end, and the number of junction bases without a gene match is 10. CDR1 and CDR2 were assigned from the germline V gene (reference sequence) as LNHDA and SQIVND. From its cysteine to its phenylalanine, the CDR3 spans 18 amino acids. This entry keeps only the CDR3 DNA: 54 bases, framed from base 1. The library was generated by PCR. TCRdb names Illumina HiSeq 2500 as the instrument used. To normalize quantification of the TCRbeta repertoire, the TCR libraries were built with molecular barcoding that relied on unique molecular identifiers. Through fastp at Q25 and MiXCR, TCRdb rebuilt clones from the public reads, retaining in-frame beta chains. Entries that share a CDR3 protein sequence are merged under the most common genes and DNA. This sample is represented by 530,000 or so distinct CDR3 sequences; around 27% of them were singletons. 35% to 40% of the sample is held by the ten biggest clonotypes.

Here the sequenced sample was PBMCs, taken before TCRalphabeta/CD19-depleted stem cell transplant. This chain is built from TRBV19 and TRBJ2-1, with 8 junctional bases fitting TRBD2. The sequence was obtained from a boy less than two years old with Wiskott-Aldrich syndrome, due to receive a stem cell transplant. CDR3 loop: CASSIAASGRVSYNEQFF. The DNA is TGTGCCAGTAGTATCGCGGCTAGCGGGCGGGTCTCCTACAATGAGCAGTTCTTC.